The 28 T cell receptor beta chains below come from one sample, sequenced in a study of blood T cell repertoires in COVID-19. Only in-frame clones appear in the TCRdb table, and some are missing; sequencing was by immunoSEQ multiplex PCR. The sample contains some 210,000 clones, approximately 75% of which appear only once. The source material was PBMCs or T cells enriched from blood (not recorded which). The receptors come from a middle-aged man who had recovered from COVID-19.

The genes are TRBV5-1 and TRBJ2-1, with D perhaps TRBD2 (6 bases). Germline-derived CDR1 and CDR2 are SGHRS and YFSETQ. The CDR3 is 14 residues long. V was shortened by 5 bases and J by 0 bases, with 9 bases between the two germline ends. The DNA of the CDR3 is TGCGCCAGCAGTCCTAGCGACTCCTACAATGAGCAGTTCTTC. It codes for CASSPSDSYNEQFF.

This clone was detected only a few times. This chain connects TRBV2 to TRBJ2-7, with D perhaps matching TRBD2 (6 bases). The CDR3 is 15 residues long. Germline assignment: CDR1 SNHLY and CDR2 FYNNEI. Trimming took off 6 bases at V and 7 bases at J, with 22 bases between the two ends. The CDR3 protein is CASRASPGLLDEQYF. The CDR3 nucleotides are TGTGCCAGCAGGGCCTCGCCGGGACTTCTAGATGAGCAGTACTTC.

The chain carries TRBV5-1 and TRBJ1-6, with D possibly TRBD1 on 6 matching bases. The CDR3 sequence is 17 residues long. Germline V gene sequence: CDR1 SGHRS, CDR2 YFSETQ. V was cut by 0 bases and J by 13 bases, with 23 bases left in between. CDR3 sequence reads: CASSLVVRGTGSWPLHF. As DNA, the CDR3 is TGCGCCAGCAGCTTGGTAGTCAGAGGTACAGGGTCGTGGCCCCTCCACTTT.

This clone came up once. The J gene is TRBJ1-5, the V gene TRBV12-3 or TRBV12-4, with a possible D match to TRBD1 (6 bases). Trimming left V 1 base short and J 7 bases short, with 8 bases between. The CDR3 runs 13 residues. CDR3 nucleotide sequence: TGTGCCAGCAGTTTAGGGGGGCGGCAGCCCCAGCATTTT. Its translation: CASSLGGRQPQHF.

CDR3 region: CAISDGNQPQHF. The CDR3 DNA is TGTGCCATCAGTGACGGCAATCAGCCCCAGCATTTT. The V and J genes are TRBV10-3 and TRBJ1-5; D ambiguous. V shed 3 bases and J shed 2 bases, with 2 bases lying between them. CDR3 length equals 12 residues. Germline CDR1 ENHRY, CDR2 SYGVKD.

The gene calls are TRBV6-5 and TRBJ1-4, with D possibly TRBD1 on 6 matching bases. The V end lost 8 bases, the J end lost 4 bases, and 17 bases lay between the germline ends. Germline values: CDR1 MNHEY, CDR2 SVGAGI. CDR3 length equals 15 residues. Written as DNA, the CDR3 is TGTGCCAGCGCCGGAGGGGGGGCTCTTAATGAAAAACTGTTTTTT. Translating gives CASAGGGALNEKLFF.

A single count supports this clone. This rearrangement joins TRBV18 to TRBJ2-7, with 12 bases fitting TRBD1. This CDR3 contains 16 residues. Per the germline V gene, CDR1 is KGHSH and CDR2 is LQKENI. The trim removed 2 bases at V and 5 bases at J, leaving 7 bases unmatched. The CDR3 sequence is CASSPGDRGRRNEQYF. The DNA of the CDR3 is TGTGCCAGCTCACCAGGGGACAGGGGGCGGAGGAACGAGCAGTACTTC.

V gene TRBV11-2 combines with J gene TRBJ1-1, with TRBD1 matching over 8 bases. Germline lookup yields CDR1 SGHAT and CDR2 FQNNGV. V lost 5 bases to trimming and J lost 1 base; unmatched junction nucleotides: 3. The CDR3 has 14 residues. The CDR3 spells CASSIQGGNTEAFF. CDR3 nucleotides: TGTGCCAGCAGCATACAGGGGGGGAACACTGAAGCTTTCTTT.

The V and J genes are TRBV11-2 and TRBJ1-5; D uncertain. V dropped 5 bases and J dropped 6 bases, with 8 bases sitting between them. Germline V gives CDR1 SGHAT, CDR2 FQNNGV. The length of the CDR3 is 12 residues. The CDR3: CASSDGSQPQHF. DNA of the CDR3: TGTGCCAGCAGCGATGGTAGTCAGCCCCAGCATTTT.

The V gene is TRBV5-1, the J gene TRBJ2-1; possibly TRBD2 for D (6 bases). The germline V and J ends were trimmed by 1 base and 8 bases, with 7 bases remaining between them. Germline lookup yields CDR1 SGHRS and CDR2 YFSETQ. CDR3 length: 12 residues. The CDR3 reads CASSLWGDEQFF. The CDR3 DNA follows: TGCGCCAGCAGCTTGTGGGGGGATGAGCAGTTCTTC.

This chain links TRBV5-4 with TRBJ2-7, with 10 bases matching TRBD2. V gave up 4 bases and J gave up 5 bases; unmatched junction bases: 9. Germline assignment: CDR1 SGHNT and CDR2 YYREEE (reference sequence). The length of the CDR3 is 15 residues. The CDR3 sequence is CASSPAGGVVHEQYF. The CDR3, as DNA: TGTGCCAGCAGCCCAGCGGGAGGGGTTGTCCACGAGCAGTACTTC.

The V gene is TRBV7-7, the J gene TRBJ2-1; 7 nucleotides match TRBD1. Trimming removed 5 bases from V and 0 bases from J; junction bases left unmatched: 4. CDR1 SSHAT and CDR2 FNYEAQ come from the germline V gene (reference sequence). CDR3 length equals 15 residues. CDR3 sequence reads: CASSQDRSSYNEQFF. CDR3 DNA sequence: TGTGCCAGCAGCCAGGACAGGAGCTCCTACAATGAGCAGTTCTTC.

J is TRBJ2-1 and V is TRBV9, with 9 bases lining up with TRBD2. J was trimmed by 8 bases and V by 5 bases; bases with no gene match: 14. The germline V gene has CDR1 SGDLS and CDR2 YYNGEE. This CDR3 region has 16 residues. CDR3 sequence reads: CASRPFGGRAGDEQFF. The CDR3 bases are TGTGCCAGCAGACCCTTCGGCGGGAGGGCCGGGGATGAGCAGTTCTTC. The full variable domain, its missing parts supplied by reference TRBV9 and TRBJ2-1, is DSGVTQTPKHLITATGQRVTLRCSPRSGDLSVYWYQQSLDQGLQFLIQYYNGEERAKGNILERFSAQQFPDLHSELNLSSLELGDSALYFCASRPFGGRAGDEQFFGPGTRLTVL.

V and J are TRBV5-1 and TRBJ1-2, with 10 bases lining up with TRBD1. The CDR3 is made up of 12 amino acids. Germline V lookup: CDR1 SGHRS, CDR2 YFSETQ. V was clipped by 3 bases and J by 8 bases; unmatched bases: 1. The CDR3 bases are TGCGCCAGCAGCTGGGACAGGGGCGGCTACACCTTC. Translation gives CASSWDRGGYTF.

The chain combines TRBV5-1 with TRBJ2-2; a weak D match, TRBD2 (7 bases). CDR1 and CDR2 (germline): SGHRS, YFSETQ. The CDR3 consists of 16 residues. V was trimmed by 4 bases and J by 7 bases, leaving 20 bases between them. As DNA, the CDR3 is TGCGCCAGCAGCGGGACGGCGGGGGCCGCTTTCGGGGAGCTGTTTTTT. Its protein product is CASSGTAGAAFGELFF.

The chain employs TRBV27 and TRBJ2-7; TRBD1 agrees at 9 bases. The CDR3 loop spans 16 amino acids. V lost 5 bases and J lost 2; bases outside the gene matches: 10. Germline values: CDR1 MNHEY, CDR2 SMNVEV (reference sequence). Here the CDR3 DNA reads TGTGCCAGCAGTGCAAAGGGACAGGGAAGACCCTACGAGCAGTACTTC. It codes for CASSAKGQGRPYEQYF.

The chain combines TRBV9 with TRBJ1-3; D remains ambiguous. V was shortened by 4 bases and J by 2 bases, with 19 bases between the two germline ends. The CDR3 contains 17 residues. CDR1 is SGDLS and CDR2 is YYNGEE in the germline V gene. The CDR3 bases are TGTGCCAGCAGCCCCCAGGAGTCGTTCGGGACTGGAAACACCATATATTTT. Its protein product is CASSPQESFGTGNTIYF.

The chain recombines TRBV18 with TRBJ2-7, with D possibly TRBD1 on 6 matching bases. The CDR3 extends over 14 amino acids. Trimming pared 6 bases from V and 1 base from J, leaving 13 bases between. CDR1 KGHSH and CDR2 LQKENI come from the germline V gene. This CDR3 is CASSPRGGSYEQYF. The CDR3 DNA reads TGTGCCAGCTCCCCGAGAGGGGGATCCTACGAGCAGTACTTC.

V and J are TRBV20-1 and TRBJ2-3; possible D gene TRBD2, 5 bases. Trimming removed 0 bases at V and 9 bases at J, with 7 bases between. CDR1 DFQATT and CDR2 SNEGSKA come from the germline V gene (reference sequence). CDR3 size: 11 residues. CDR3 sequence reads: CSARDTRTQYF. The CDR3, as DNA: TGCAGTGCTAGAGATACTAGGACGCAGTATTTT.

V gene TRBV19 combines with J gene TRBJ2-3; 7 positions match TRBD2. Looked up from germline, CDR1 is LNHDA and CDR2 is SQIVND (reference sequence). V shed 8 bases, J shed 4 bases, and the junction held 0 bases outside the gene matches. This CDR3 is built from 11 residues. Written as DNA, the CDR3 is TGTGCCAGTGCGGGGGCAGATACGCAGTATTTT. Its translation: CASAGADTQYF.

The chain couples TRBV11-2 to TRBJ1-6, with 9 bases that match TRBD1. Trimming cost V 3 bases and J 8 bases; bases outside gene matches: 2. This CDR3 spans 14 amino acids. CDR1 and CDR2 from the germline V gene are SGHAT and FQNNGV. CDR3 coding DNA: TGTGCCAGCAGCTTGGGGACAGGGCATTCACCCCTCCACTTT. Its protein is CASSLGTGHSPLHF.

V usage is TRBV10-3 and J usage is TRBJ2-1; 8 bases fit TRBD1. Germline V gene sequence: CDR1 ENHRY, CDR2 SYGVKD. Unmatched junction bases numbered 10, after V lost 10 bases and J lost 8 bases. The CDR3 consists of 13 residues. This CDR3 is CATGTGGQDEQFF. The DNA for the CDR3 is TGTGCCACAGGGACAGGCGGGCAAGATGAGCAGTTCTTC.

This chain joins TRBV18 and TRBJ2-7; perhaps TRBD1 as D (6 bases). V was shortened by 6 bases and J by 7 bases, with 16 bases between the two germline ends. The CDR3 consists of 13 residues. Per the germline V gene, CDR1 is KGHSH and CDR2 is LQKENI. The CDR3 coding sequence is TGTGCCAGCTCCCTCCGAGGGGGAGAGGAGCAGTACTTC. It yields the protein CASSLRGGEEQYF.

The CDR3 nucleotides read TGTGCCAGCAGTTTGGGATTATTCTGGCGGGAGACAGGAGAGACCCAGTACTTC. Translation gives CASSLGLFWRETGETQYF. The rearrangement links TRBV6-2 or TRBV6-3 to TRBJ2-5, with D maybe TRBD2 (7 bases). The CDR3 has 18 residues. In germline, CDR1 is MNHEY, CDR2 SVGEGT. V was clipped by 4 bases and J by 4 bases, with 25 bases between them.

The J gene is TRBJ1-2, the V gene TRBV5-6, with TRBD1 identical over 7 bases. V lost 3 bases, J lost 0 bases, and 14 bases stayed unmatched. Germline V gene data show CDR1 as SGHDT and CDR2 as YYEEEE. This CDR3 spans 18 amino acids. CDR3 loop: CASSYPEQRDRANYGYTF. Written as DNA, the CDR3 is TGTGCCAGCAGCTACCCGGAACAAAGAGACAGGGCTAACTATGGCTACACCTTC.

This clone came up a few times. The rearrangement uses TRBV2 and TRBJ1-1; 8 nucleotides agree with TRBD1. Germline assignment: CDR1 SNHLY and CDR2 FYNNEI. The length of the CDR3 is 14 residues. V trimming: 10 bases; J trimming: 10 bases; junction bases outside the gene matches: 17. The CDR3 coding sequence is TGTGCCACGACAAAGACAGGGGAAGGTCTGGGAGCTTTCTTT. Amino acids: CATTKTGEGLGAFF.

The chain joins TRBV14 to TRBJ1-2, with 9 bases aligning to TRBD1. V shed 4 bases, J shed 8 bases, and the junction held 5 bases outside the gene matches. The CDR3 covers 13 residues. CDR1 is SGHDN and CDR2 is FVKESK in the germline V gene. The CDR3: CASSLRQGVGYTF. The CDR3 DNA follows: TGTGCCAGCAGCCTTCGACAGGGGGTAGGCTACACCTTC. Variable domain in full (rest from reference TRBV14 and TRBJ1-2): EAGVTQFPSHSVIEKGQTVTLRCDPISGHDNLYWYRRVMGKEIKFLLHFVKESKQDESGMPNNRFLAERTGGTYSTLKVQPAELEDSGVYFCASSLRQGVGYTFGSGTRLTVV.

The chain carries TRBV9 and TRBJ2-7; D possibly corresponds to TRBD2 (6 bases). Trimming cost V 3 bases and J 6 bases, with 13 bases left between them. Per germline, CDR1 SGDLS and CDR2 YYNGEE. This CDR3 contains 13 residues. CDR3 coding DNA: TGTGCCAGCAGCGCCACTAGCTTCGGCGAGCAGTACTTC. Encoded protein: CASSATSFGEQYF.